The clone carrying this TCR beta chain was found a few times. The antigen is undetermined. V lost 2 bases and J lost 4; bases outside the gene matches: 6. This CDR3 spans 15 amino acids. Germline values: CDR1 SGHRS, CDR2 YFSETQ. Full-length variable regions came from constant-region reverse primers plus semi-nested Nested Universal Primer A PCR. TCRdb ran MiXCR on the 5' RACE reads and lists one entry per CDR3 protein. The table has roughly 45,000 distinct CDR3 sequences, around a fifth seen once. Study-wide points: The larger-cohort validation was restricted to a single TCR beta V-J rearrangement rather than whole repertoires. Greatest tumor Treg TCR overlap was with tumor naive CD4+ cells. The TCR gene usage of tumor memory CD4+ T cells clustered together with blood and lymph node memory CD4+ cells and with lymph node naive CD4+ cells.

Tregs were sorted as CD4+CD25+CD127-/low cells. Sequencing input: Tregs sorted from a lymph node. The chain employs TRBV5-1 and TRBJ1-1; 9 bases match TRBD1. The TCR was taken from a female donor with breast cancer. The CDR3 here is CASSFGDRDGTEAFF. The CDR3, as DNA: TGCGCCAGCAGCTTTGGGGACAGGGACGGCACTGAAGCTTTCTTT.